This T cell receptor (beta chain) emerged from a study of identical twins. Germline-derived CDR1 and CDR2 are DFQATT and SNEGSKA (reference sequence). The CDR3 has 14 amino acids. V dropped 3 bases and J dropped 3 bases, with 12 bases sitting between them. TCRdb analysed the 5' RACE reads with MiXCR anew, one entry per CDR3 protein. The sample has about 1.7 million distinct CDR3 sequences; under 35% are singletons. The rearrangement uses TRBV20-1 and TRBJ1-5; possible D gene TRBD1, 6 bases. The origin of this receptor is a newborn girl in good health. Input material: cord blood. This CDR3 is CSARNRAANQPQHF. The DNA for the CDR3 is TGCAGTGCTAGGAACAGGGCGGCCAATCAGCCCCAGCATTTT.